The 25 T cell receptor beta chains presented below share a single source sample, sequenced in a study of post-analysis software for immune sequencing data. General study results and limits: Patients carried a handful of TRBV segments more frequently than controls did, and TRBV5-6, TRBV5-1 and TRBV20-1 were among them.

Unique molecular identifiers featured in each of the TCR beta cDNA libraries. Using its own MiXCR run on the PCR reads, TCRdb lists one record per CDR3 protein. The table lists about 460,000 distinct CDR3 sequences, over 35% of them singletons, with 9% to 14% in the top ten. These receptors have no known antigen. The sample consisted of blood. These receptors originate from a girl under 18 with multiple sclerosis.

This chain uses TRBV12-3 or TRBV12-4 with TRBJ1-5, with unresolved D. V lost 8 bases, J lost 2 bases, and 19 bases lay in between. This CDR3 region has 16 residues. CDR3 protein: CASSHSAGEGNQPQHF. CDR3 bases: TGTGCCAGCTCTCATTCGGCGGGAGAGGGCAATCAGCCCCAGCATTTT.

This sequence joins TRBV25-1 and TRBJ2-5; perhaps TRBD1 as D (5 bases). V lost 2 bases and J 2 bases, leaving 12 bases between the germline ends. In germline, CDR1 is MGHDK, CDR2 SYGVNS. The CDR3 length is 15 residues. CDR3 amino acids: CASSEVRTGQETQYF. The CDR3 DNA reads as TGTGCCAGCAGTGAAGTTAGAACAGGACAAGAGACCCAGTACTTC.

V and J are TRBV29-1 and TRBJ2-4; TRBD2 aligns across 8 bases. This CDR3 is built from 14 residues. J gave up 13 bases and V 7 bases, and 18 bases lay outside the gene matches. In germline, CDR1 is SQVTM, CDR2 ANQGSEA. The CDR3 sequence: CSARPSGSGREQYF. The CDR3 region has the DNA TGCAGCGCCCGACCCAGCGGGAGCGGTCGTGAGCAGTACTTC.

This clonotype was seen more than once but under ten times. The genes are TRBV12-3 or TRBV12-4 and TRBJ2-5; 11 bases are a match to TRBD1. The CDR3 is made up of 13 amino acids. V shed 6 bases and J 4 bases; nucleotides not matched to a gene: 1. CDR3 sequence (DNA): TGTGCCAGCAGGGGGACAGGGGGAGAGACCCAGTACTTC. This translates into CASRGTGGETQYF.

The genes are TRBV7-9 and TRBJ1-5; possible D gene TRBD1, 5 bases. The CDR3 is made up of 14 amino acids. Trimming left V 4 bases short and J 7 bases short, with 14 bases between. Germline CDR1 reads SEHNR; CDR2 reads FQNEAQ (reference sequence). CDR3 amino acids: CASSSRDGEQPQHF. The CDR3 nucleotides are TGTGCCAGCAGCTCCCGGGACGGAGAGCAGCCCCAGCATTTT.

This clonotype was seen a few times. J is TRBJ2-5 and V is TRBV20-1; 10 positions match TRBD1. CDR1 and CDR2 from the germline V gene are DFQATT and SNEGSKA (reference sequence). This CDR3 comprises 13 residues. V was pared by 6 bases and J by 5 bases, with 6 bases of the junction left unmatched. This CDR3 is CSARQGARETQYF. In DNA, the CDR3 is TGCAGTGCCAGACAGGGGGCGCGTGAGACCCAGTACTTC.

V gene TRBV5-4 combines with J gene TRBJ2-3; TRBD1 is a possible D gene (6 bases). CDR1 SGHNT and CDR2 YYREEE come from the germline V gene (reference sequence). The V end lost 1 base, the J end lost 0 bases, and 9 bases lay between the germline ends. The CDR3 runs 15 residues. CDR3 region: CASSLQGLSTDTQYF. The CDR3 DNA reads TGTGCCAGCAGCTTGCAGGGGCTTAGCACAGATACGCAGTATTTT.

This chain connects TRBV20-1 to TRBJ2-1; possibly TRBD2 for D (5 bases). The germline V gene encodes CDR1 DFQATT and CDR2 SNEGSKA (reference sequence). This CDR3 is built from 11 residues. Deletions cut 3 bases from V and 9 bases from J, with 9 bases between. For the CDR3, the DNA is TGCAGTGCTAGTCCCGGGATTGAGCAGTTCTTC. Translation: CSASPGIEQFF.

This clonotype came up a few times. The chain uses TRBV4-3 and TRBJ2-2; the D gene could be TRBD1 or TRBD2 (5 bases each). Trimming pared 0 bases from V and 3 bases from J, leaving 11 bases between. CDR1 LGHNA and CDR2 YSLEER come from the germline V gene. This CDR3 contains 16 residues. DNA for the CDR3: TGCGCCAGCAGCCAAGATTCGGGGCGGGACACCGGGGAGCTGTTTTTT. It translates to CASSQDSGRDTGELFF.

This clonotype was seen a handful of times. The rearrangement links TRBV4-3 to TRBJ2-7; TRBD2 agrees at 10 bases. Germline V gives CDR1 LGHNA, CDR2 YSLEER. CDR3 size: 16 residues. V was clipped by 2 bases and J by 5 bases; unmatched bases: 9. The CDR3 DNA follows: TGCGCCAGCAGCCAATTTCTAGCGGGAGAAGTCCACGAGCAGTACTTC. Protein sequence: CASSQFLAGEVHEQYF.

The V gene is TRBV6-5, the J gene TRBJ2-1, with D tentatively TRBD2 (5 bases). CDR1 and CDR2 from the germline V gene are MNHEY and SVGAGI. The CDR3 length is 15 residues. V was clipped by 3 bases and J by 4 bases, with 13 bases between them. In nucleotides, the CDR3 is TGTGCCAGCAGTTATTCCACGGACTCTTACAATGAGCAGTTCTTC. It yields the protein CASSYSTDSYNEQFF.

This rearrangement joins TRBV5-1 to TRBJ2-7, with 8 bases identical to TRBD1. The J call may be wrong; the DNA end is better matched by TRBJ2-5. CDR1 and CDR2 (germline): SGHRS, YFSETQ. The CDR3 extends over 14 amino acids. CDR3 amino acids: CASSSTGESETQYF. The CDR3 coding sequence is TGCGCCAGCAGCTCGACAGGGGAAAGTGAGACCCAGTACTTC.

The J gene is TRBJ1-2, the V gene TRBV7-8, with a possible D match to TRBD1 (6 bases). CDR1 is SGHVS and CDR2 is FQNEAQ in the germline V gene. CDR3 length: 16 residues. V was cut by 0 bases and J by 0 bases, with 11 bases left in between. CDR3 region: CASSLAIRTANYGYTF. As DNA, the CDR3 is TGTGCCAGCAGCTTAGCGATACGGACAGCTAACTATGGCTACACCTTC.

V is TRBV5-1 and J is TRBJ1-1, with D tentatively TRBD1 (5 bases). The CDR3 runs 14 residues. Deletions cut 2 bases from V and 6 bases from J, with 14 bases between. The V gene's germline CDR1 is SGHRS and CDR2 YFSETQ. The CDR3 loop reads CASSLIPGSSEAFF. DNA for the CDR3: TGCGCCAGCAGCTTAATCCCAGGGTCGTCTGAAGCTTTCTTT.

This clonotype was counted between two and nine times. V is TRBV7-2 and J is TRBJ2-1; 9 nucleotides agree with TRBD2. The ends lost 5 bases at V and 6 bases at J; junction bases unmatched: 2. Germline CDR1 reads SGHTA; CDR2 reads FQGNSA. The CDR3 sequence is 13 residues long. The CDR3 protein is CASSPTSGNEQFF. The CDR3 region has the DNA TGTGCCAGCAGCCCGACTAGCGGCAATGAGCAGTTCTTC.

In its sample, this clonotype was seen many times. This chain uses TRBV24-1 with TRBJ1-1, with D hard to call. CDR1 and CDR2 (germline): KGHDR, SFDVKD. This CDR3 has 13 residues. V was pared by 3 bases and J by 3 bases, with 7 bases between. The chain's CDR3 is CATSDGWDTEAFF. Written as DNA, the CDR3 is TGTGCCACCAGTGATGGGTGGGACACTGAAGCTTTCTTT.

The gene calls are TRBV2 and TRBJ2-5, with 7 bases aligning to TRBD2. The CDR3 totals 14 residues. The germline gives CDR1 SNHLY, CDR2 FYNNEI. Unmatched junction bases numbered 4, after V lost 1 base and J lost 5 bases. The CDR3 loop reads CASSEGGREETQYF. Here the CDR3 DNA reads TGTGCCAGCAGTGAAGGAGGGCGGGAGGAGACCCAGTACTTC. Together with reference TRBV2 and TRBJ2-5, the CDR3 gives the full variable domain: EPEVTQTPSHQVTQMGQEVILRCVPISNHLYFYWYRQILGQKVEFLVSFYNNEISEKSEIFDDQFSVERPDGSNFTLKIRSTKLEDSAMYFCASSEGGREETQYFGPGTRLLVL.

The V gene is TRBV7-2, the J gene TRBJ2-7; maybe TRBD1 (6 bases). This CDR3 is built from 17 residues. Germline lookup yields CDR1 SGHTA and CDR2 FQGNSA. V lost 3 bases, J lost 2 bases, and 20 bases lay in between. This CDR3 reads CASSFLFTRQVTYEQYF. In DNA form, the CDR3 reads TGTGCCAGCAGCTTCCTCTTTACGAGACAGGTGACCTACGAGCAGTACTTC.

This chain joins TRBV4-2 and TRBJ2-6; D might be TRBD1 (6 bases). V dropped 1 base and J dropped 0 bases, with 16 bases sitting between them. CDR1 is LGHNA and CDR2 is YNFKEQ in the germline V gene. The length of the CDR3 is 19 residues. CDR3 sequence (DNA): TGTGCCAGCAGCCAAGTCTCGGGCAGGGGATACTCTGGGGCCAACGTCCTGACTTTC. This translates into CASSQVSGRGYSGANVLTF.

The rearrangement uses TRBV29-1 and TRBJ2-7; no clear D gene. Trimming shortened V by 4 bases and J by 5 bases, and 9 bases separated the two germline ends. The CDR3 consists of 11 residues. Germline CDR1 and CDR2: SQVTM and ANQGSEA. The DNA for the CDR3 is TGCAGCGTTGTAGAGGCGCACGAGCAGTACTTC. Its protein product is CSVVEAHEQYF.

The CDR3 loop reads CASYGTGYTDTQYF. CDR3 sequence (DNA): TGTGCCAGCTACGGTACGGGTTACACAGATACGCAGTATTTT. The genes are TRBV28 and TRBJ2-3; D is undetermined. The CDR3 is 14 residues long. Germline V lookup: CDR1 MDHEN, CDR2 SYDVKM. V was clipped by 8 bases and J by 2 bases, with 14 bases between them.

Only a few counts were recorded for this clonotype. This rearrangement joins TRBV6-2 or TRBV6-3 to TRBJ2-3; 9 nucleotides match TRBD2. J lost 4 bases, V lost 2 bases, and 4 bases had no gene match. Per germline, CDR1 MNHEY and CDR2 SVGEGT. CDR3 size: 15 residues. CDR3 DNA: TGTGCCAGCAGTTACGATCTAGCGGGATCAGATACGCAGTATTTT. This gives the protein CASSYDLAGSDTQYF.

This clonotype was seen more than once but under ten times. The chain is built from TRBV10-3 and TRBJ1-2; the match to TRBD1 covers 9 bases. Trimming removed 6 bases from V and 8 bases from J; junction bases left unmatched: 7. This CDR3 is built from 13 residues. The V gene's germline CDR1 is ENHRY and CDR2 SYGVKD. CDR3 nucleotides: TGTGCCATCAGCGAGGGGGACAGGGAAGGCTACACCTTC. Translated: CAISEGDREGYTF.

J is TRBJ1-2 and V is TRBV14, with D maybe TRBD1 (5 bases). Germline loops: CDR1 SGHDN, CDR2 FVKESK. Trimming took off 2 bases at V and 4 bases at J, with 8 bases between the two ends. The CDR3 length is 13 residues. Here the CDR3 reads CASSQSGTYGYTF. The CDR3 bases are TGTGCCAGCAGCCAAAGCGGGACCTATGGCTACACCTTC.

This clonotype has only a few counts. The chain combines TRBV9 with TRBJ1-2, with 11 bases lining up with TRBD1. The ends lost 0 bases at V and 6 bases at J; junction bases unmatched: 7. The CDR3 contains 16 residues. Germline V gives CDR1 SGDLS, CDR2 YYNGEE. The CDR3 is CASSVAERTGGDGYTF. As DNA, the CDR3 is TGTGCCAGCAGCGTAGCTGAAAGGACAGGGGGCGATGGCTACACCTTC. The full variable domain, completed using reference TRBV9 and TRBJ1-2, is DSGVTQTPKHLITATGQRVTLRCSPRSGDLSVYWYQQSLDQGLQFLIQYYNGEERAKGNILERFSAQQFPDLHSELNLSSLELGDSALYFCASSVAERTGGDGYTFGSGTRLTVV.